What follows are 11 T cell receptor beta chains derived from one specimen sequenced in a study of cytomegalovirus exposure and HLA in healthy donors. In the PCR, 60 Vbeta and 13 Jbeta primers were used. Sequencing used immunoSEQ multiplex PCR; TCRdb keeps in-frame clones, though not all of them. The repertoire has roughly 150,000 clones, 75% to 80% of them found once; the top ten carry approximately 0.66%. The sample comprised PBMCs. These receptors originate from a male donor in good health and CMV-seronegative.

CDR3 loop: CASSIYRNTGELFF. The CDR3 bases are TGTGCCAGTAGTATATACAGGAACACCGGGGAGCTGTTTTTT. This chain uses TRBV19 with TRBJ2-2; D remains ambiguous. The V gene lost 2 bases and the J gene lost 1 base, with 5 bases spanning the gap. Germline V lookup: CDR1 LNHDA, CDR2 SQIVND (reference sequence). CDR3 length equals 14 residues.

The chain links TRBV7-2 to TRBJ2-5; 10 bases are a match to TRBD1. Trimming cost V 5 bases and J 3 bases; bases outside gene matches: 3. CDR1 is SGHTA, CDR2 FQGNSA, per germline. This CDR3 has 14 residues. The CDR3 DNA is TGTGCCAGCAGCCGACAGGGGGCTAAAGAGACCCAGTACTTC. This codes for CASSRQGAKETQYF.

A single count supports this clone. The V and J genes are TRBV7-9 and TRBJ2-4; 7 bases agree with TRBD1. V dropped 5 bases and J dropped 0; count of bases not matched to a gene: 13. CDR1 and CDR2 from the germline V gene are SEHNR and FQNEAQ (reference sequence). There are 18 residues in the CDR3. CDR3 DNA: TGTGCCAGCAGCCCGCCGACCCCGGGACAGAGAGCCAAAAACATTCAGTACTTC. This encodes CASSPPTPGQRAKNIQYF.

The chain has TRBV5-4 and TRBJ2-6; 9 bases fit TRBD1. Trimming at V came to 0 bases and at J to 4 bases, leaving 8 bases not matched to a gene. The CDR3 loop spans 18 amino acids. The germline CDR1 and CDR2 sequences are SGHNT and YYREEE (reference sequence). The CDR3 DNA is TGTGCCAGCAGCTTGGGAGGGACAGGGTATTTCGGGGCCAACGTCCTGACTTTC. Translated, it gives CASSLGGTGYFGANVLTF.

V gene TRBV5-1 combines with J gene TRBJ1-5, with D perhaps TRBD1 (6 bases). V was shortened by 3 bases and J by 9 bases, with 16 bases between the two germline ends. The germline V gene encodes CDR1 SGHRS and CDR2 YFSETQ. This CDR3 has 14 residues. The CDR3 is CASSWGHLEGPQHF. The CDR3 DNA is TGCGCCAGCAGCTGGGGACACCTCGAGGGGCCCCAGCATTTT.

The chain carries TRBV6-4 and TRBJ2-3, with 8 bases identical to TRBD1. The length of the CDR3 is 16 residues. The ends lost 0 bases at V and 3 bases at J; junction bases unmatched: 5. Germline V gene sequence: CDR1 MRHNA, CDR2 SNTAGT. The CDR3 loop reads CASSDSSTGGTDTQYF. The CDR3 DNA reads as TGTGCCAGCAGTGACTCGAGCACAGGGGGAACAGATACGCAGTATTTT.

This clone was recorded only once. This chain connects TRBV11-3 to TRBJ2-2; 13 bases map to TRBD2. Germline assignment: CDR1 SGHNT and CDR2 YENEEA. The junction had 0 bases not matched to a gene; V was cut back by 1 base and J by 1 base. The CDR3 contains 17 residues. The CDR3 sequence is CASSLGTSGGNTGELFF. As DNA, the CDR3 is TGTGCCAGCAGCTTAGGGACTAGCGGGGGGAACACCGGGGAGCTGTTTTTT. Variable domain in full (rest from reference TRBV11-3 and TRBJ2-2): EAGVVQSPRYKIIEKKQPVAFWCNPISGHNTLYWYLQNLGQGPELLIRYENEEAVDDSQLPKDRFSAERLKGVDSTLKIQPAELGDSAVYLCASSLGTSGGNTGELFFGEGSRLTVL.

The rearrangement links TRBV13 to TRBJ1-2; a possible D gene is TRBD1 (5 bases). CDR1 PRHDT and CDR2 FYEKMQ come from the germline V gene (reference sequence). The ends were cut back, 2 bases at V and 1 base at J, with 8 bases in the middle. The CDR3 runs to 14 residues. The CDR3 is CASSLWGSNYGYTF. The CDR3 region has the DNA TGTGCCAGCAGCTTATGGGGCAGTAACTATGGCTACACCTTC. Full variable domain (outside the CDR3, taken from reference TRBV13 and TRBJ1-2): AAGVIQSPRHLIKEKRETATLKCYPIPRHDTVYWYQQGPGQDPQFLISFYEKMQSDKGSIPDRFSAQQFSDYHSELNMSSLELGDSALYFCASSLWGSNYGYTFGSGTRLTVV.

The genes are TRBV12-5 and TRBJ2-3; no definite D call. CDR1 and CDR2 (germline): LGHNT, FRNRAP. The CDR3 has 13 residues. With 2 bases removed from V and 5 bases from J, the gap between germline ends came to 8 bases. CDR3 region: CASGLTLLDTQYF. CDR3 coding DNA: TGTGCTAGTGGTTTGACCCTATTAGATACGCAGTATTTT.

J is TRBJ1-5 and V is TRBV19; D is ambiguous. From germline, CDR1 is LNHDA and CDR2 SQIVND (reference sequence). V was trimmed by 1 base and J by 3 bases, leaving 7 bases between them. The CDR3 contains 14 residues. The CDR3 here is CASSIGRNNQPQHF. The CDR3 nucleotides read TGTGCCAGTAGTATAGGGCGGAACAATCAGCCCCAGCATTTT.

This chain uses TRBV7-6 with TRBJ1-1, with D tentatively TRBD1 (5 bases). V lost 4 bases to trimming and J lost 0 bases, with 12 bases between them. From germline, CDR1 is SGHVS and CDR2 FNYEAQ. CDR3 length: 15 amino acids. The CDR3 loop is CASSSYGTLNTEAFF. In DNA form, the CDR3 reads TGTGCCAGCAGCTCGTACGGGACTCTGAACACTGAAGCTTTCTTT.